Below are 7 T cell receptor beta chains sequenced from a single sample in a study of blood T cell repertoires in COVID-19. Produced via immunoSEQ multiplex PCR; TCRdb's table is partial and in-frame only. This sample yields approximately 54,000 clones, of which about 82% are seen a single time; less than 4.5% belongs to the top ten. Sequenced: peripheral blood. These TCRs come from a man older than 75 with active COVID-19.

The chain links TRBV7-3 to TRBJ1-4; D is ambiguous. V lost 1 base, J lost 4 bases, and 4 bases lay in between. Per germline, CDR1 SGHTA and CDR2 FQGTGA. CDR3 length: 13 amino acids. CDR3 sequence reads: CASSLNSNEKLFF. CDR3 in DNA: TGTGCCAGCAGCTTAAACAGTAATGAAAAACTGTTTTTT.

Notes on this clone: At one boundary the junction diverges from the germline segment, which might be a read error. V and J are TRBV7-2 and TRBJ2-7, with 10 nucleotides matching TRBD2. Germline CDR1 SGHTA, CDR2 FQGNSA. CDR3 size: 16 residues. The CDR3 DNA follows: TGTGTCAGCAGCCCTGCCGGGACTAGCGCTTACTACGAGCAGTACTTC. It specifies CVSSPAGTSAYYEQYF.

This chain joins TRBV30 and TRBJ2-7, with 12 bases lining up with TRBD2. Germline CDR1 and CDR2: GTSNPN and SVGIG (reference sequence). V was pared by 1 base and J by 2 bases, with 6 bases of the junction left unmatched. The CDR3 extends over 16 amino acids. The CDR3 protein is CAWSGTSGRKTYEQYF. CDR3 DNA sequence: TGTGCCTGGAGTGGAACTAGCGGGAGGAAAACCTACGAGCAGTACTTC.

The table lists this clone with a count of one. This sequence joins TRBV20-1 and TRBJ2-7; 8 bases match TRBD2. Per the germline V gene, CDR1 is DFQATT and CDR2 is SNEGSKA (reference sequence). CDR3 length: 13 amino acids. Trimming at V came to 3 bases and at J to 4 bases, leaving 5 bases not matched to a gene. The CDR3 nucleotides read TGCAGTGCTAGTGAGGGACTAGTATACGAGCAGTACTTC. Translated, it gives CSASEGLVYEQYF.

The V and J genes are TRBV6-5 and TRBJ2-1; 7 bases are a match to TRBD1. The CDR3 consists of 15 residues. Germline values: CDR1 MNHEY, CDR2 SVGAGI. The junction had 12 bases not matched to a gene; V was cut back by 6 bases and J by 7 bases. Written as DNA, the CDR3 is TGTGCCAGCAGCGCCGACCTACAGGGGAGAAATGAGCAGTTCTTC. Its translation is CASSADLQGRNEQFF.

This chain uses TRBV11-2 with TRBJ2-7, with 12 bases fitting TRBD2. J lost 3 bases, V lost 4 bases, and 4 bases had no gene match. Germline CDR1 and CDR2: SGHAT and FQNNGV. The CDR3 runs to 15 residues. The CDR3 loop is CASSSWTSGNYEQYF. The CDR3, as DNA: TGTGCCAGCAGCTCCTGGACTAGCGGGAACTACGAGCAGTACTTC.

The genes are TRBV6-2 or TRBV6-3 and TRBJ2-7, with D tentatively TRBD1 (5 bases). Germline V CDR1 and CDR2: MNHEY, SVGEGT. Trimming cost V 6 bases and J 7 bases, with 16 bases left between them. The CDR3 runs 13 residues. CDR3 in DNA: TGTGCCAGCAGCCAGCCCAGGGTTGGTGAGCAGTACTTC. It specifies CASSQPRVGEQYF.